This record covers a single T cell receptor (beta chain). Generated by immunoSEQ multiplex PCR, the TCRdb table keeps only in-frame clones and is missing some. Here the sample spans about 43,000 clones, 60% to 85% being singletons. This sample is drawn from a study of memory CD4+ T cells and cytomegalovirus serostatus. About the study: Donors were healthy Belgian adults, several CMV seropositive and under 30 seronegative.

Unmatched junction bases numbered 6, after V lost 5 bases and J lost 3 bases. This CDR3 spans 15 amino acids. Germline CDR1 and CDR2: LNHDA and SQIVND (reference sequence). Single viable CD3+CD4+CD8-CD45RO+ cells were sorted as the memory CD4+ T cells. The rearrangement joins TRBV19 to TRBJ1-5; 8 positions match TRBD1. This TCR was sampled from an adult in good health and CMV-seronegative. What was sequenced was memory CD4+ T cells from blood. CDR3 sequence (DNA): TGTGCCAGTAGTTCCGGCAGGGGGCCCAATCAGCCCCAGCATTTT. Protein product: CASSSGRGPNQPQHF.